Sequencing of this TCR beta chain was carried out in a study of blood T cell repertoires in COVID-19. Background on the study: Spain, Italy and the United States supplied samples that represented acute and convalescent COVID-19.

Germline values: CDR1 MNHEY, CDR2 SMNVEV (reference sequence). The CDR3 totals 15 residues. V dropped 3 bases and J dropped 7 bases, with 15 bases sitting between them. Sequencing used immunoSEQ multiplex PCR; TCRdb keeps in-frame clones, though not all of them. The sample records some 280,000 clones, about nine tenths being singletons. What was sequenced was peripheral blood. The sequence was collected from a woman in her thirties or forties who had recovered from COVID-19. J is TRBJ2-2 and V is TRBV27; D might be TRBD1 (5 bases). The CDR3: CASSFDRRFNGELFF. Here the CDR3 DNA reads TGTGCCAGCAGTTTTGACAGAAGATTTAACGGGGAGCTGTTTTTT.